This T cell receptor beta chain was sequenced during a study of blood T cell repertoires in COVID-19. Study details: The origin of the acute and convalescent COVID-19 samples was the United States, Italy and Spain. Sample material is recorded as cDNA or gDNA derived from T cells, B-cell-depleted T cells, or PBMCs.

The CDR3 sequence is 17 residues long. V dropped 1 base and J dropped 0 bases, with 10 bases sitting between them. The germline CDR1 and CDR2 sequences are MNHNS and SASEGT. Authors' analysis steps: Reference gene primer amplification yielded estimated nucleated cell counts. Repertoires were generated with immunoSEQ multiplex PCR, while TCRdb's copy carries only in-frame clones and drops some. The V and J calls and clone size come from that table; D and trimming were worked out from the DNA. The sample consists of roughly 100,000 clones, about 76% of them appearing once. This clone was observed a few times.

What was sequenced was peripheral blood. This sequence was found in a woman between 65 and 79 years old with acute or convalescent COVID-19. This chain connects TRBV6-1 to TRBJ2-6; D gene uncertain. CDR3 region: CASSEDSRFSGANVLTF. In DNA, the CDR3 is TGTGCCAGCAGTGAAGATAGCCGATTCTCTGGGGCCAACGTCCTGACTTTC.